This T cell receptor beta chain emerged from a study of vaccination effects on CD4 cells after COVID-19. In the study overall: Vaccine administered to participants consisted of two doses of either BNT162b2 or mRNA-1273. Study outcomes and limitations: Clones of infection and vaccine origin contracted markedly late after vaccination.

Assay used: immunoSEQ multiplex PCR; TCRdb lists only in-frame clones, some missing. The table has tens of thousands of clones, about 72% seen once. Germline values: CDR1 WNHNN, CDR2 SYGVQD (reference sequence). V was pared by 2 bases and J by 1 base, with 3 bases between. The CDR3 spans 13 residues. As for this clone: Its antigen remains unidentified.

After expansion with viral peptide pools in the ViraFEST assay, antigen-specific CD4+ T cells were sequenced. Once cultured for roughly 10 days, the cells underwent separation to obtain CD4+ T cells. Testing of the vaccine recipients showed negative nucleocapsid antibodies and no prior SARS-CoV-2 infection. With about 9.8 ug/ml peptides and about 9.2 IU/ml IL-2, approximately 2.1 million PBMC per well were cultured. This chain uses TRBV10-1 with TRBJ1-5; D gene ambiguous. This TCR was recovered from a human donor who received a COVID-19 vaccine. The source material was CD4+ T cells from PBMCs cultured with HCoV-NL63 spike peptides, sampled before COVID-19 vaccination. The CDR3: CASSEASNQPQHF. The CDR3 DNA is TGCGCCAGCAGTGAGGCCAGCAATCAGCCCCAGCATTTT.